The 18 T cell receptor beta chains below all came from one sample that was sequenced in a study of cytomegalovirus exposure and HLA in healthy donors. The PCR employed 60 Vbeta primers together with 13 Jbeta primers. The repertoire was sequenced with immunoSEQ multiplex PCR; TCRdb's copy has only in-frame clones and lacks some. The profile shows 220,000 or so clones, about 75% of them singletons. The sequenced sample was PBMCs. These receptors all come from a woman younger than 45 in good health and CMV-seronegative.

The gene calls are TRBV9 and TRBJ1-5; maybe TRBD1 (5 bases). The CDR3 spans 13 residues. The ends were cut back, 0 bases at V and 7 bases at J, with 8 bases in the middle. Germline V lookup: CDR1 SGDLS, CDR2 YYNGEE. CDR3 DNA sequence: TGTGCCAGCAGCGTAGGGGGGGTGCAGCCCCAGCATTTT. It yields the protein CASSVGGVQPQHF.

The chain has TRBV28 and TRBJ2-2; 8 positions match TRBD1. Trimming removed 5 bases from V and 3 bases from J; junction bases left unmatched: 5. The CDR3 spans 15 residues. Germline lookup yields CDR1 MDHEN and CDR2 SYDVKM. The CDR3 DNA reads TGTGCCAGCAGTCTGGACAGGGTGGACACCGGGGAGCTGTTTTTT. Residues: CASSLDRVDTGELFF.

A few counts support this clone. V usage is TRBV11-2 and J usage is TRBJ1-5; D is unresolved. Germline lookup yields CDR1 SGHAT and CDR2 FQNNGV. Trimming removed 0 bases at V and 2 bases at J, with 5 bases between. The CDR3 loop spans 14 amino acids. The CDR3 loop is CASSLDSCNQPQHF. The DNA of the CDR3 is TGTGCCAGCAGCTTAGACAGTTGCAATCAGCCCCAGCATTTT.

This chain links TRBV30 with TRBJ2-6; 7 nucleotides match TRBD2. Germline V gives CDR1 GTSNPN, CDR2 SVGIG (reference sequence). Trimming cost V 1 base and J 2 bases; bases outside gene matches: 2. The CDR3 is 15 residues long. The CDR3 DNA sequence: TGTGCCTGGAGTGCCGGGGGGACTGGGGCCAACGTCCTGACTTTC. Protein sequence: CAWSAGGTGANVLTF.

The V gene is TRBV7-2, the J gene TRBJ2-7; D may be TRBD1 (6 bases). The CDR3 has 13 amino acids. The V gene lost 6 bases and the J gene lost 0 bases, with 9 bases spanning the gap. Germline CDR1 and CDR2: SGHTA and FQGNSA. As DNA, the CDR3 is TGTGCCAGCAGTAAAGGGGGCTCCTACGAGCAGTACTTC. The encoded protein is CASSKGGSYEQYF.

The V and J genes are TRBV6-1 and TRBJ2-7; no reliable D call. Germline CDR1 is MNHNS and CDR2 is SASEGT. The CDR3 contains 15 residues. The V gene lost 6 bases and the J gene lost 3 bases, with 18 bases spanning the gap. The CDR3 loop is CASSLEALGSYEQYF. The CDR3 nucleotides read TGTGCCAGCAGCCTTGAGGCCCTGGGTAGCTACGAGCAGTACTTC.

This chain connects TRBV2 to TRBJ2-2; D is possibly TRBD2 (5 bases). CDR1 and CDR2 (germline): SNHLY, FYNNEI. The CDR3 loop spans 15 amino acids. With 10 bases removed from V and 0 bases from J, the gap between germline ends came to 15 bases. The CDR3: CAIERVYANTGELFF. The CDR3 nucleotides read TGTGCCATCGAGAGGGTATACGCGAACACCGGGGAGCTGTTTTTT. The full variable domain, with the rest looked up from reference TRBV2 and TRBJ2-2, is EPEVTQTPSHQVTQMGQEVILRCVPISNHLYFYWYRQILGQKVEFLVSFYNNEISEKSEIFDDQFSVERPDGSNFTLKIRSTKLEDSAMYFCAIERVYANTGELFFGEGSRLTVL.

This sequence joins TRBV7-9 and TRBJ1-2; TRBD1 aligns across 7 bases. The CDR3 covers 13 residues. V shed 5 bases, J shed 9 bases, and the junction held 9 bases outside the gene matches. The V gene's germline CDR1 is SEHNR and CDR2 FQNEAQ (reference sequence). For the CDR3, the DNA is TGTGCCAGCAGCGCGAGACAGGGTCTCCGCTACACCTTC. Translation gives CASSARQGLRYTF.

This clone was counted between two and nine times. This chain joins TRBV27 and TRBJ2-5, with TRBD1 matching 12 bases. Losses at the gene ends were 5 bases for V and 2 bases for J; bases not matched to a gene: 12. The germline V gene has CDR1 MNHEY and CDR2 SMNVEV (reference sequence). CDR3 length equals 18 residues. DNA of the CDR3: TGTGCCAGCAGTCCAGGGACAGGGGGCCCTCCCCTACAAGAGACCCAGTACTTC. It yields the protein CASSPGTGGPPLQETQYF.

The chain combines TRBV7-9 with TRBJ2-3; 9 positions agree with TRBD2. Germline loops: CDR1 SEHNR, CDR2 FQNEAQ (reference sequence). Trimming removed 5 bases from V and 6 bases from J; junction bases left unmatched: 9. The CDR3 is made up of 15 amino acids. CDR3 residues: CASSIYSGSADTQYF. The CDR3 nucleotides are TGTGCCAGCAGCATCTATAGCGGGAGTGCCGATACGCAGTATTTT. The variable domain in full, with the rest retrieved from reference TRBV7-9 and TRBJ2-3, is DTGVSQNPRHKITKRGQNVTFRCDPISEHNRLYWYRQTLGQGPEFLTYFQNEAQLEKSRLLSDRFSAERPKGSFSTLEIQRTEQGDSAMYLCASSIYSGSADTQYFGPGTRLTVL.

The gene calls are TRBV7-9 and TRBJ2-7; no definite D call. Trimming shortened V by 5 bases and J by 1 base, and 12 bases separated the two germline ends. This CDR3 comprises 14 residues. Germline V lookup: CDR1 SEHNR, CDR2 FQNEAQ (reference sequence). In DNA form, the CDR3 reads TGTGCCAGCAGCAAAAATGGGCCTTCCTACGAGCAGTACTTC. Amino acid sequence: CASSKNGPSYEQYF.

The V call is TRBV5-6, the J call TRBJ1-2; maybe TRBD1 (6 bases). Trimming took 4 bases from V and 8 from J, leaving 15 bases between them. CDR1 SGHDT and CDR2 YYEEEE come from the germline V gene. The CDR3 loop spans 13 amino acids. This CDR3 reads CASSLGGANGYTF. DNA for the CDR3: TGTGCCAGCAGCCTAGGGGGGGCTAACGGCTACACCTTC.

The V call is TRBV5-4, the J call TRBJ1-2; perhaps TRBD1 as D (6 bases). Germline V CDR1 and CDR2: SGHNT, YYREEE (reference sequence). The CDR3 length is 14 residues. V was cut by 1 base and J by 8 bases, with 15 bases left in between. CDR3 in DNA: TGTGCCAGCAGCTTGATGGGCGGGGGCGAGGGCTACACCTTC. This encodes CASSLMGGGEGYTF.

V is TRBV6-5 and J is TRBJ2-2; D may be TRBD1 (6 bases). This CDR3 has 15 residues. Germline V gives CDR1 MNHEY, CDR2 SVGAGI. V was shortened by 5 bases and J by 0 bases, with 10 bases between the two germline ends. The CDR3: CASSASGANTGELFF. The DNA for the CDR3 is TGTGCCAGCAGTGCTTCAGGGGCGAACACCGGGGAGCTGTTTTTT.

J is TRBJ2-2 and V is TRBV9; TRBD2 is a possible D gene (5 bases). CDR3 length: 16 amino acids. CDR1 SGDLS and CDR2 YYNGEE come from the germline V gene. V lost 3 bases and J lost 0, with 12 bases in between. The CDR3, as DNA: TGTGCCAGCAGCGCGCGAGGGATTACGAACACCGGGGAGCTGTTTTTT. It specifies CASSARGITNTGELFF.

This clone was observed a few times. The DNA of the CDR3 is TGTGCCAGCAGCCAAGATAGAGAGGGTGCCACCATATATTTT. This codes for CASSQDREGATIYF. The chain employs TRBV4-2 and TRBJ1-3; D is ambiguous. Deletions cut 0 bases from V and 9 bases from J, with 12 bases between. Germline V CDR1 and CDR2: LGHNA, YNFKEQ. The CDR3 totals 14 residues.

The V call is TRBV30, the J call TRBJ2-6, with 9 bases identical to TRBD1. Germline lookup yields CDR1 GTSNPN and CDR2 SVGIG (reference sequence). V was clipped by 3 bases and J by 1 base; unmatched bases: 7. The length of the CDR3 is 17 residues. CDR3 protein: CAWSRDRVGSGANVLTF. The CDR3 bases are TGTGCCTGGAGCCGGGACAGGGTAGGGTCTGGGGCCAACGTCCTGACTTTC.

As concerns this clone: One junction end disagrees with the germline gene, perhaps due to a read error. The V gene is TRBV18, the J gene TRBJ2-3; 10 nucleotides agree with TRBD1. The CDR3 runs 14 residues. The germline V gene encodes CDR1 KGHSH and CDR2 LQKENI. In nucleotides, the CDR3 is TGTGCCACCTCAGGGGGACAGGGGTCAGATACGCAGTATTTT. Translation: CATSGGQGSDTQYF.